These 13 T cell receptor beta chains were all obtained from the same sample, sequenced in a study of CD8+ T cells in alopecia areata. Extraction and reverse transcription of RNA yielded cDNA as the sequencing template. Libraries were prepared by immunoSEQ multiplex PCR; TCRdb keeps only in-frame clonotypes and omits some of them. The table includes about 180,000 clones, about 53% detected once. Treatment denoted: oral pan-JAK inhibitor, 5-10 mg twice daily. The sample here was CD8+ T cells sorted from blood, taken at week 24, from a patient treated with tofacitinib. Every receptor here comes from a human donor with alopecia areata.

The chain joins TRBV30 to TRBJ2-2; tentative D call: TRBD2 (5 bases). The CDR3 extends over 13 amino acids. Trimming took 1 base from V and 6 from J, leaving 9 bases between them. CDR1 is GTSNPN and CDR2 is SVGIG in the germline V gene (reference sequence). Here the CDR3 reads CAWSASGAGELFF. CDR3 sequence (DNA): TGTGCCTGGAGTGCAAGCGGCGCCGGGGAGCTGTTTTTT.

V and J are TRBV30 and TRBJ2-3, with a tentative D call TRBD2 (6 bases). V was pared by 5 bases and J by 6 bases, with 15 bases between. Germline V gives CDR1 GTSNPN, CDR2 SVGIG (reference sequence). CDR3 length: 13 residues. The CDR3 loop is CAWGQTSSDTQYF. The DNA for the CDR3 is TGTGCCTGGGGCCAGACTAGTTCGGATACGCAGTATTTT.

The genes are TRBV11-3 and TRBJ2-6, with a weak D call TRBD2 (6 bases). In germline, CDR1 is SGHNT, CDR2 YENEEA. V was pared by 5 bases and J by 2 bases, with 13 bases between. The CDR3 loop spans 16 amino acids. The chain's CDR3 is CASSDGGGAGANVLTF. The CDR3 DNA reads TGTGCCAGCAGCGACGGAGGCGGGGCTGGGGCCAACGTCCTGACTTTC.

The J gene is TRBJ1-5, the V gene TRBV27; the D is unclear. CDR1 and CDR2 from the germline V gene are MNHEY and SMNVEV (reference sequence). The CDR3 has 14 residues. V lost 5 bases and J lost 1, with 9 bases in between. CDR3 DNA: TGTGCCAGCAGTCGGGCAGAGAGCAATCAGCCCCAGCATTTT. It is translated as CASSRAESNQPQHF.

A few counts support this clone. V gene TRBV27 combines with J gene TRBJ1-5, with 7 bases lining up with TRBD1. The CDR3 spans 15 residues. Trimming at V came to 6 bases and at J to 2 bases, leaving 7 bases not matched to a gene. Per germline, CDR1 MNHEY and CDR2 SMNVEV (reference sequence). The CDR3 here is CASRPSTGGNQPQHF. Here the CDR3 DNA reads TGTGCCAGCAGGCCCTCCACAGGGGGCAATCAGCCCCAGCATTTT.

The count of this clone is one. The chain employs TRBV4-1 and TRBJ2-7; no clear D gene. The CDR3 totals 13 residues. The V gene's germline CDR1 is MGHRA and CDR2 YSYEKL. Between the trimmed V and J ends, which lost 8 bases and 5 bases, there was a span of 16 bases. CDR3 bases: TGCGCCAGCGCCCGACCGGGCGCGGACGAGCAGTACTTC. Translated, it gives CASARPGADEQYF.

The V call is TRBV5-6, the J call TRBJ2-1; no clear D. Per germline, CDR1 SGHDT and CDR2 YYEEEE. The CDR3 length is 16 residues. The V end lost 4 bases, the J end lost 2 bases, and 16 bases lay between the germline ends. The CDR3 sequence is CASSGNTVSPYNEQFF. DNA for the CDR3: TGTGCCAGCAGCGGAAATACAGTTTCACCCTACAATGAGCAGTTCTTC.

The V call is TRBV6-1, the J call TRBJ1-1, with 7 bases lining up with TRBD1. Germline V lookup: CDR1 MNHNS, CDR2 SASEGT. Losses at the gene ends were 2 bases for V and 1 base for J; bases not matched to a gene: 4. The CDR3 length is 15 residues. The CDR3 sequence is CASSEPAGGNTEAFF. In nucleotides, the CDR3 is TGTGCCAGCAGTGAACCAGCAGGGGGGAACACTGAAGCTTTCTTT.

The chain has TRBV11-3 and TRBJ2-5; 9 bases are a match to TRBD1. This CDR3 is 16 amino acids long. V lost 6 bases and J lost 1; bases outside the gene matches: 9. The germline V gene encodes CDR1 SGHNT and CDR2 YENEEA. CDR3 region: CASSLLTGGAQETQYF. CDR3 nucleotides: TGTGCCAGCAGTCTTCTGACAGGGGGGGCCCAAGAGACCCAGTACTTC.

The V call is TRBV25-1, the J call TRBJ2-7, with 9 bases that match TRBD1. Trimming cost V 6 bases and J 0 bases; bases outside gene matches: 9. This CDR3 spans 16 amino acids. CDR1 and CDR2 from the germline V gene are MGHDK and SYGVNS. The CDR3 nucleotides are TGTGCCAGCAGCAAAACCGGGACAGGGAGCTCCTACGAGCAGTACTTC. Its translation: CASSKTGTGSSYEQYF.

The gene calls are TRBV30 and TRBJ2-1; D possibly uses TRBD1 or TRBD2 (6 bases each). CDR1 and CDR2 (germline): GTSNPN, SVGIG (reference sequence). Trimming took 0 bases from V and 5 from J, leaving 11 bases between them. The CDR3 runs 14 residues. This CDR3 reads CAWSVGGLDNEQFF. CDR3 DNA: TGTGCCTGGAGTGTTGGGGGGCTGGACAATGAGCAGTTCTTC.

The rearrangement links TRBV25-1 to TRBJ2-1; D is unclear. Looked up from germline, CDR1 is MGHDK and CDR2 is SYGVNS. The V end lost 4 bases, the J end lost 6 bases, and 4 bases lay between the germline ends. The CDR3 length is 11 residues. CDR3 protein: CASSALNEQFF. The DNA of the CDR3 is TGTGCCAGCAGTGCTCTCAATGAGCAGTTCTTC.

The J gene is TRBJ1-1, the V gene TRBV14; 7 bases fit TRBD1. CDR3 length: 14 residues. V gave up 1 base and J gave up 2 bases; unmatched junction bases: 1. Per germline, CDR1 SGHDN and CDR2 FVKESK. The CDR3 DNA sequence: TGTGCCAGCAGCCAAGGAGGGGGCAACACTGAAGCTTTCTTT. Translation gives CASSQGGGNTEAFF.